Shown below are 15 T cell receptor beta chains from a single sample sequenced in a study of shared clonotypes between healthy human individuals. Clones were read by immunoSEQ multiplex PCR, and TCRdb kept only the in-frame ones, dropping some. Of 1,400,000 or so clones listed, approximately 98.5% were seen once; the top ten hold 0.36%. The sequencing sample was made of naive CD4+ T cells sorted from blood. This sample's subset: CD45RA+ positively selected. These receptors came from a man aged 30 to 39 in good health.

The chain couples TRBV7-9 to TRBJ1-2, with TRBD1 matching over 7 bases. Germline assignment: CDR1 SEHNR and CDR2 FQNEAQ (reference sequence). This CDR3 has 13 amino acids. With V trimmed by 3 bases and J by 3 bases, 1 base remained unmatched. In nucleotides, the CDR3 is TGTGCCAGCAGCTTCAGGGGGGACTATGGCTACACCTTC. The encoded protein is CASSFRGDYGYTF.

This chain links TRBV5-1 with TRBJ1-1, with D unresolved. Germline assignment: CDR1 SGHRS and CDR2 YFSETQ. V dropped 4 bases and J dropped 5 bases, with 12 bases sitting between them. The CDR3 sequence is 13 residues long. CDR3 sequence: CASSEGTKTEAFF. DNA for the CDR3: TGCGCCAGCAGCGAAGGAACTAAAACTGAAGCTTTCTTT. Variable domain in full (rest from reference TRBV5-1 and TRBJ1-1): KAGVTQTPRYLIKTRGQQVTLSCSPISGHRSVSWYQQTPGQGLQFLFEYFSETQRNKGNFPGRFSGRQFSNSRSEMNVSTLELGDSALYLCASSEGTKTEAFFGQGTRLTVV.

The CDR3 DNA is TGTGCCAGCAGCCCGCCAGCCTTAACCTACGAGCAGTACTTC. Amino acids: CASSPPALTYEQYF. This chain connects TRBV28 to TRBJ2-7; D is unresolved. V shed 6 bases and J shed 2 bases, with 14 bases lying between them. The CDR3 has 14 residues. Germline-derived CDR1 and CDR2 are MDHEN and SYDVKM.

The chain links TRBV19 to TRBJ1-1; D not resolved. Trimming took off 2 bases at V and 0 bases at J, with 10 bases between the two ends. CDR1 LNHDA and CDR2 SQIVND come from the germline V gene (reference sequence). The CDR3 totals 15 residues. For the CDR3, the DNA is TGTGCCAGTAGTATATGGCTGGGATTGAACACTGAAGCTTTCTTT. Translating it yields CASSIWLGLNTEAFF.

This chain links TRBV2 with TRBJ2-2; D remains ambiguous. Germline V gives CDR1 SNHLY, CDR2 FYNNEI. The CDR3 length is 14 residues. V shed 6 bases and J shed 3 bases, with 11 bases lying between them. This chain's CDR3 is CASRLAAYTGELFF. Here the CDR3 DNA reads TGTGCCAGCAGGTTGGCAGCTTACACCGGGGAGCTGTTTTTT.

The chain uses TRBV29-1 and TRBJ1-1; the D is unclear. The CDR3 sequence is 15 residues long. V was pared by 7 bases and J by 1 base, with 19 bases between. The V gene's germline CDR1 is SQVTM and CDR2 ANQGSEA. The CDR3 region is CSALGGRGPNTEAFF. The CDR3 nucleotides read TGCAGCGCCCTTGGAGGGCGGGGTCCGAACACTGAAGCTTTCTTT.

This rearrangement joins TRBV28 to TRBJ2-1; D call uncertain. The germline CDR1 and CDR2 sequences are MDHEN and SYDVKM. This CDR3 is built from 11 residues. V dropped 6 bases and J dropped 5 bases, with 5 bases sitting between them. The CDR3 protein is CASSQNNEQFF. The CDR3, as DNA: TGTGCCAGCAGCCAAAACAATGAGCAGTTCTTC.

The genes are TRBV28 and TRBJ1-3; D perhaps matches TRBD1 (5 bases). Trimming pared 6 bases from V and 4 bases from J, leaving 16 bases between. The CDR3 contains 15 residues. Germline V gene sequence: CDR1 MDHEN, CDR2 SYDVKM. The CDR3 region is CASRPPAGTGNTIYF. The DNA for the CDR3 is TGTGCCAGCAGACCCCCCGCAGGGACCGGAAACACCATATATTTT.

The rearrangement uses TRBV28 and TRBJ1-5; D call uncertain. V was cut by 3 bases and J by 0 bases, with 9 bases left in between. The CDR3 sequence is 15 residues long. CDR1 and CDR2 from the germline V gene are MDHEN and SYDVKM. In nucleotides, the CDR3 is TGTGCCAGCAGTTTTGGTGGGGTTAGCAATCAGCCCCAGCATTTT. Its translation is CASSFGGVSNQPQHF.

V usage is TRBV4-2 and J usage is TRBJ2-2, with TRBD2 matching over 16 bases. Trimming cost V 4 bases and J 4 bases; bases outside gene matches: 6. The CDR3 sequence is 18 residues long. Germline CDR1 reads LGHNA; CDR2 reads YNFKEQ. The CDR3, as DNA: TGTGCCAGCAGCCTTGAGGGACTAGCGGGAGGGCCCACCGGGGAGCTGTTTTTT. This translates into CASSLEGLAGGPTGELFF.

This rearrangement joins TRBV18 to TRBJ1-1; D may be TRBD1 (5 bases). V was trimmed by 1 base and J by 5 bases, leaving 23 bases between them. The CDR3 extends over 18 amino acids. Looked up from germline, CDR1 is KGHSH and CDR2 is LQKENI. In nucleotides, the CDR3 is TGTGCCAGCTCACCACTGGCGGGACGCCTGGAGGGTAGTACTGAAGCTTTCTTT. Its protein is CASSPLAGRLEGSTEAFF.

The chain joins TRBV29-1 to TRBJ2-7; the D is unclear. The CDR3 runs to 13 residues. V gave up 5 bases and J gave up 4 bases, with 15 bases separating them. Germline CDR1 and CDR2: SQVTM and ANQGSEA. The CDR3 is CSVKGLYLYEQYF. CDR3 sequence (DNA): TGCAGCGTTAAGGGCCTATACTTGTACGAGCAGTACTTC.

The CDR3 coding sequence is TGTGCCAGTAGTATAGTGGCGGACTATGGCTACACCTTC. This codes for CASSIVADYGYTF. The J gene is TRBJ1-2, the V gene TRBV19; D is uncertain. Germline CDR1 is LNHDA and CDR2 is SQIVND (reference sequence). Trimming cost V 1 base and J 3 bases, with 6 bases left between them. The CDR3 runs 13 residues.

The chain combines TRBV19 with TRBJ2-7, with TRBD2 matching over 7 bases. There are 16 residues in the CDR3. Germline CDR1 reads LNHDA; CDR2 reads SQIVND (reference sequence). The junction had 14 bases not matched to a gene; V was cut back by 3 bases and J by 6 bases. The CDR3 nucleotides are TGTGCCAGTAGTATGATCACCATGGGAGGGCATTTCGAGCAGTACTTC. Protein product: CASSMITMGGHFEQYF. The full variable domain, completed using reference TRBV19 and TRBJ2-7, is DGGITQSPKYLFRKEGQNVTLSCEQNLNHDAMYWYRQDPGQGLRLIYYSQIVNDFQKGDIAEGYSVSREKKESFPLTVTSAQKNPTAFYLCASSMITMGGHFEQYFGPGTRLTVT.

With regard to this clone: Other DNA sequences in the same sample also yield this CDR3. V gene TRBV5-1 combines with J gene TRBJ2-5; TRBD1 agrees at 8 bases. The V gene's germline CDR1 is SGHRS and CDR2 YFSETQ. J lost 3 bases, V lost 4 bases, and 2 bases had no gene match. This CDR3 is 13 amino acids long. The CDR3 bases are TGCGCCAGCAGCCTACAGGGGGAAGAGACCCAGTACTTC. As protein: CASSLQGEETQYF.